This T cell receptor beta chain comes out of a study of memory CD4+ T cells and cytomegalovirus serostatus. Study in general: Healthy Belgian adult donors included roughly ten CMV-positive and more than 20 CMV-negative people. Study-wide results and caveats: Each of 65 to 75 CMV-associated TCRbeta sequences occurred in one to five individuals.

Single viable CD3+CD4+CD8-CD45RO+ cells were sorted as the memory CD4+ T cells. CDR1 ENHRY and CDR2 SYGVKD come from the germline V gene. The V and J ends lost 10 bases and 2 bases, in that order; junction bases with no gene match: 7. This CDR3 comprises 13 residues. As regards this clone: Its antigen is as yet unknown.

How the authors handled the data: After removing out-of-frame reads, 2 million to 2.5 million distinct TCRbeta sequences remained. The table came from immunoSEQ multiplex PCR; TCRdb's copy has only in-frame clones and leaves some out. That table gives V, J and clone size, and the DNA gave D and trimming. The sample holds over 60,000 clones, more than 70% seen once. This chain uses TRBV10-3 with TRBJ1-2; 7 nucleotides match TRBD1. The sequence was collected from an adult in good health and CMV-seronegative. The sequencing input was memory CD4+ T cells from blood. Here the CDR3 DNA reads TGTGCCAACTCCCCGACAGGGAACTATGGCTACACCTTC. This sequence encodes CANSPTGNYGYTF.